This TCR beta chain was profiled in a study of identical twins. Study findings and constraints: Twins' surplus sharing was weaker for beta out-of-frame sequences.

The CDR3 extends over 18 amino acids. Losses at the gene ends were 5 bases for V and 0 bases for J; bases not matched to a gene: 11. From germline, CDR1 is SGHVS and CDR2 FQNEAQ. The sample holds a few counts of this clonotype. Its antigen is currently unknown. TCRdb reprocessed the 5' RACE reads via MiXCR and lists one record per CDR3 protein. Among approximately 500,000 distinct CDR3 sequences listed, 20% to 25% were seen once. This sample also belongs to another study, concerning T cells expressing NK-cell markers. From that report: Sorted CD3+CD56+NKG2C+, CD3+CD56+NKG2C- and CD3+CD56-NKG2C+ T cells provided the TCR beta repertoires.

Sequencing was done on a sample of CD4+ T cells sorted from blood. The chain combines TRBV7-8 with TRBJ1-1, with 11 bases fitting TRBD1. The TCR was taken from a woman between 18 and 29 years old in good health. CDR3 bases: TGTGCCAGCAGCACTTCCCGGGACAGGGGGTTGCTGAACACTGAAGCTTTCTTT. This translates into CASSTSRDRGLLNTEAFF.